These 25 T cell receptor beta chains were all obtained from the same sample, sequenced in a study of T cells in Graves' hyperthyroidism and ophthalmopathy. Amplified regions were TCR beta CDR3 sequences from RNA transcripts. The primer set for the first-round RT-PCR of the TCR CDR3 was HTBI. TCRdb passed the multiplex PCR reads through MiXCR, listing each CDR3 protein once. The data hold approximately 260,000 distinct CDR3 sequences, with over 12% observed a single time. Sequenced: blood. The receptors shown here come from a woman in her forties or fifties with Graves' hyperthyroidism that later progressed to Graves' ophthalmopathy.

In its sample, this clonotype was seen many times. The V and J genes are TRBV2 and TRBJ2-2; TRBD2 might be the D (7 bases). Germline assignment: CDR1 SNHLY and CDR2 FYNNEI. The length of the CDR3 is 15 residues. V was shortened by 4 bases and J by 5 bases, with 14 bases between the two germline ends. Written as DNA, the CDR3 is TGTGCCAGCAGTGGAGGCAGGGGAGGGACCGGGGAGCTGTTTTTT. Residues: CASSGGRGGTGELFF.

The V call is TRBV30, the J call TRBJ1-1; TRBD1 aligns across 9 bases. CDR3 length: 13 amino acids. Per the germline V gene, CDR1 is GTSNPN and CDR2 is SVGIG (reference sequence). Trimming at V came to 5 bases and at J to 5 bases, leaving 6 bases not matched to a gene. CDR3 coding DNA: TGTGCCTGGGGACAGGGGCTCAGGACTGAAGCTTTCTTT. It specifies CAWGQGLRTEAFF.

This clonotype was picked up many times. The J gene is TRBJ2-3, the V gene TRBV5-1, with 9 bases lining up with TRBD2. CDR3 length equals 15 residues. V shed 6 bases, J shed 0 bases, and the junction held 5 bases outside the gene matches. CDR1 is SGHRS and CDR2 is YFSETQ in the germline V gene. CDR3 in DNA: TGCGCCAGCACCGTAGCGGGAGAGAGCACAGATACGCAGTATTTT. Protein product: CASTVAGESTDTQYF.

Ten or more counts support this clonotype. The rearrangement joins TRBV11-2 to TRBJ2-1; the match to TRBD2 covers 11 bases. V shed 1 base, J shed 1 base, and the junction held 3 bases outside the gene matches. Germline V CDR1 and CDR2: SGHAT, FQNNGV. The CDR3 covers 17 residues. CDR3 coding DNA: TGTGCCAGCAGCTTAGGACTAGCGGGGCATTCCTACAATGAGCAGTTCTTC. As protein: CASSLGLAGHSYNEQFF.

This chain links TRBV5-1 with TRBJ1-1; 8 nucleotides align to TRBD1. The germline V gene has CDR1 SGHRS and CDR2 YFSETQ. V gave up 0 bases and J gave up 6 bases; unmatched junction bases: 7. This CDR3 comprises 15 residues. CDR3: CASSLVGQGASEAFF. The CDR3 nucleotides are TGCGCCAGCAGCTTGGTTGGCCAGGGGGCCTCTGAAGCTTTCTTT. Filled out from reference TRBV5-1 and TRBJ1-1, the complete variable domain reads KAGVTQTPRYLIKTRGQQVTLSCSPISGHRSVSWYQQTPGQGLQFLFEYFSETQRNKGNFPGRFSGRQFSNSRSEMNVSTLELGDSALYLCASSLVGQGASEAFFGQGTRLTVV.

This clonotype was recorded a few times. Written as DNA, the CDR3 is TGTGCCAGTAGTAGACCGGGACAGGGAGCGACTAATGAAAAACTGTTTTTT. Encoded protein: CASSRPGQGATNEKLFF. The gene calls are TRBV19 and TRBJ1-4; 9 bases are a match to TRBD1. The trim removed 4 bases at V and 2 bases at J, leaving 8 bases unmatched. This CDR3 spans 17 amino acids. Germline V CDR1 and CDR2: LNHDA, SQIVND (reference sequence).

This clonotype came up many times. This sequence joins TRBV12-3 or TRBV12-4 and TRBJ2-7, with D unresolved. This CDR3 spans 14 amino acids. Trimming stripped 2 bases from V and 2 bases from J, with 10 bases between. CDR3 nucleotides: TGTGCCAGCAGTTTAACCCAGATTGCCTACGAGCAGTACTTC. Translated, it gives CASSLTQIAYEQYF.

This clonotype has at least ten counts. The chain joins TRBV20-1 to TRBJ2-5, with 12 bases matching TRBD2. J lost 2 bases, V lost 2 bases, and 6 bases had no gene match. The germline V gene encodes CDR1 DFQATT and CDR2 SNEGSKA (reference sequence). This CDR3 contains 16 residues. Here the CDR3 DNA reads TGCAGTGCTAGACCCGGACTAGCGGGGACACAAGAGACCCAGTACTTC. Protein: CSARPGLAGTQETQYF.

The chain links TRBV5-8 to TRBJ2-3, with 8 bases that match TRBD2. Trimming took 4 bases from V and 0 from J; bases not matched to a gene: 10. The CDR3 totals 17 residues. Germline values: CDR1 SGHTS, CDR2 YDEGEE. CDR3 sequence (DNA): TGTGCCAGCAGCGGACGAACTAGCGGAGTTAGCACAGATACGCAGTATTTT. Translating gives CASSGRTSGVSTDTQYF.

The rearrangement uses TRBV7-9 and TRBJ2-1; no clear D. CDR3 length equals 16 residues. V was pared by 1 base and J by 4 bases, with 14 bases between. The germline gives CDR1 SEHNR, CDR2 FQNEAQ (reference sequence). DNA for the CDR3: TGTGCCAGCAGCTTAGGCCTCACCCGCATTTACAATGAGCAGTTCTTC. It is translated as CASSLGLTRIYNEQFF. The complete variable domain, with remaining parts taken from reference TRBV7-9 and TRBJ2-1, reads DTGVSQNPRHKITKRGQNVTFRCDPISEHNRLYWYRQTLGQGPEFLTYFQNEAQLEKSRLLSDRFSAERPKGSFSTLEIQRTEQGDSAMYLCASSLGLTRIYNEQFFGPGTRLTVL.

The table lists this clonotype with a few counts. The rearrangement links TRBV20-1 to TRBJ1-1, with D perhaps TRBD1 (5 bases). The CDR3 extends over 12 amino acids. The germline gives CDR1 DFQATT, CDR2 SNEGSKA (reference sequence). The V end was cut by 0 bases, the J end by 6 bases, with 8 bases between. For the CDR3, the DNA is TGCAGTGCTAGAGATGGGGGGGCTGAAGCTTTCTTT. This gives the protein CSARDGGAEAFF.

This clonotype was counted ten times or more. The chain carries TRBV27 and TRBJ1-4, with a tentative D call TRBD1 (6 bases). CDR1 is MNHEY and CDR2 is SMNVEV in the germline V gene (reference sequence). The CDR3 extends over 17 amino acids. V was cut by 5 bases and J by 3 bases, with 19 bases left in between. CDR3 nucleotide sequence: TGTGCCAGCAGTGTATTACTGAGCAGGGGCCCTAATGAAAAACTGTTTTTT. It specifies CASSVLLSRGPNEKLFF.

The table lists this clonotype with many counts. The CDR3 nucleotides are TGTGCCAGCTCACCCCCGGGCGGGGGAGCTCAAGAGACCCAGTACTTC. This encodes CASSPPGGGAQETQYF. The rearrangement uses TRBV18 and TRBJ2-5; the match to TRBD2 covers 7 bases. Germline V CDR1 and CDR2: KGHSH, LQKENI. The CDR3 consists of 16 residues. V trimming: 3 bases; J trimming: 2 bases; junction bases outside the gene matches: 9.

The chain joins TRBV7-2 to TRBJ2-7, with 7 bases lining up with TRBD2. The V and J ends lost 3 bases and 2 bases, in that order; junction bases with no gene match: 10. CDR3 length equals 16 residues. Germline CDR1 is SGHTA and CDR2 is FQGNSA. CDR3 DNA sequence: TGTGCCAGCAGCTTCTCCGCCAGCGGGAAACCCTACGAGCAGTACTTC. Translated, it gives CASSFSASGKPYEQYF.

With regard to this clonotype: Since a much larger clone is just one base distant, this may be a read error. The chain has TRBV5-6 and TRBJ2-2; no clear D. CDR3 length: 12 residues. Germline V gene sequence: CDR1 SGHDT, CDR2 YYEEEE. Here the CDR3 reads CANSPGTGELFF. CDR3 bases: TGTGCCAACAGCCCGGGTACCGGGGAGCTGTTTTTT.

The sample holds many counts of this clonotype. In DNA form, the CDR3 reads TGTGCCAGCAGTGAAGCTTGGGGACAGCTCTACGAGCAGTACTTC. It translates to CASSEAWGQLYEQYF. The rearrangement links TRBV2 to TRBJ2-7, with 7 positions matching TRBD1. This CDR3 is built from 15 residues. The germline V gene has CDR1 SNHLY and CDR2 FYNNEI. Trimming cost V 0 bases and J 3 bases; bases outside gene matches: 5.

This clonotype was recorded at least ten times. This chain connects TRBV5-1 to TRBJ2-3, with D perhaps TRBD1 (6 bases). The V gene's germline CDR1 is SGHRS and CDR2 YFSETQ. Trimming took 3 bases from V and 2 from J, leaving 10 bases between them. This CDR3 spans 14 amino acids. CDR3 region: CASSSGQITDTQYF. The CDR3 coding sequence is TGCGCCAGCAGCTCCGGACAGATCACAGATACGCAGTATTTT.

V and J are TRBV28 and TRBJ2-7, with 10 bases fitting TRBD2. Germline CDR1 is MDHEN and CDR2 is SYDVKM. The CDR3 is 15 amino acids. Unmatched junction bases numbered 7, after V lost 6 bases and J lost 2 bases. CDR3: CASRGLAGVTYEQYF. The CDR3 coding sequence is TGTGCCAGCAGGGGGCTAGCGGGAGTGACCTACGAGCAGTACTTC.

The rearrangement links TRBV19 to TRBJ1-1; D is unclear. This CDR3 has 14 amino acids. Germline V gives CDR1 LNHDA, CDR2 SQIVND (reference sequence). V was pared by 5 bases and J by 6 bases, with 16 bases between. The CDR3 DNA follows: TGTGCCAGTAGTCCGGAGCGGGCATCGTCTGAAGCTTTCTTT. Amino acid sequence: CASSPERASSEAFF.

V is TRBV9 and J is TRBJ2-7, with TRBD2 matching over 7 bases. With 0 bases clipped from V and 3 bases from J, the junction kept 0 bases outside the gene matches. The CDR3 is made up of 13 amino acids. Germline-derived CDR1 and CDR2 are SGDLS and YYNGEE. The CDR3 loop is CASSVERGYEQYF. The CDR3 DNA is TGTGCCAGCAGCGTAGAGCGGGGCTACGAGCAGTACTTC.

Ten or more counts support this clonotype. The chain combines TRBV27 with TRBJ1-4, with D unresolved. The germline V gene encodes CDR1 MNHEY and CDR2 SMNVEV (reference sequence). Trimming cost V 3 bases and J 3 bases, with 8 bases left between them. The CDR3 has 14 residues. The CDR3 sequence: CASSLNPSNEKLFF. CDR3 coding DNA: TGTGCCAGCAGTTTGAATCCGTCTAATGAAAAACTGTTTTTT.

In its sample, this clonotype was seen many times. This sequence joins TRBV2 and TRBJ2-5, with 8 bases that match TRBD2. Germline V gives CDR1 SNHLY, CDR2 FYNNEI. The length of the CDR3 is 13 residues. V trimming: 6 bases; J trimming: 2 bases; junction bases outside the gene matches: 2. The CDR3 sequence: CASRRGAQETQYF. CDR3 nucleotide sequence: TGTGCCAGCAGGCGGGGGGCGCAAGAGACCCAGTACTTC.

This CDR3 reads CASSLMAGGSISTDTQYF. As DNA, the CDR3 is TGTGCCAGCAGTTTAATGGCGGGAGGGTCCATAAGCACAGATACGCAGTATTTT. V usage is TRBV12-3 or TRBV12-4 and J usage is TRBJ2-3; the match to TRBD2 covers 9 bases. Trimming cost V 2 bases and J 0 bases; bases outside gene matches: 9. The CDR3 extends over 18 amino acids.

The chain recombines TRBV7-9 with TRBJ1-1; tentative D call: TRBD1 (5 bases). The CDR3 runs 14 residues. CDR1 is SEHNR and CDR2 is FQNEAQ in the germline V gene (reference sequence). The germline V and J ends were trimmed by 5 bases and 4 bases, with 14 bases remaining between them. CDR3 sequence: CASSRDLSGTEAFF. As DNA, the CDR3 is TGTGCCAGCAGCAGGGACCTATCCGGCACTGAAGCTTTCTTT.

The J gene is TRBJ1-2, the V gene TRBV2; D unresolved. The CDR3 has 14 residues. Germline-derived CDR1 and CDR2 are SNHLY and FYNNEI. Trimming stripped 7 bases from V and 4 bases from J, with 16 bases between. The CDR3 sequence: CASNQAQETYGYTF. The CDR3, as DNA: TGTGCCAGCAATCAAGCCCAGGAGACCTATGGCTACACCTTC.